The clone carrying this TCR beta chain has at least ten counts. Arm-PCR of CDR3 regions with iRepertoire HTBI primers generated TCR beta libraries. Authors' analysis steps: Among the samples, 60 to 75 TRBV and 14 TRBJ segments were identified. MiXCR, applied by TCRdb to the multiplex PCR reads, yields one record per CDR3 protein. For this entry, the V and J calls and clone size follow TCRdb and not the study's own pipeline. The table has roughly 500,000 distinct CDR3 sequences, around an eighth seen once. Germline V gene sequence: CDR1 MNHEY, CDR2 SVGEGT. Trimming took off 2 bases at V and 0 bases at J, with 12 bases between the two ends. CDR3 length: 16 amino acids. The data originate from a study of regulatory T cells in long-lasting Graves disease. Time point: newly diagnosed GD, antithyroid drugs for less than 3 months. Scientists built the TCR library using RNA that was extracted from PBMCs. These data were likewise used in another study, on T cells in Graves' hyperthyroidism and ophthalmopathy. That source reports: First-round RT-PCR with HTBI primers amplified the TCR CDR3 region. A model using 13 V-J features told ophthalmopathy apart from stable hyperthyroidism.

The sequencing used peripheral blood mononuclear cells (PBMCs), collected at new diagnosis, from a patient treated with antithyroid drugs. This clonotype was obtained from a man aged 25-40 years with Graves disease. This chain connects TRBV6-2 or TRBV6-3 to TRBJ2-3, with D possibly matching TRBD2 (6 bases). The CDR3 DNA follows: TGTGCCAGCAGTTACCTTCCTAGCGATAGCACAGATACGCAGTATTTT. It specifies CASSYLPSDSTDTQYF.